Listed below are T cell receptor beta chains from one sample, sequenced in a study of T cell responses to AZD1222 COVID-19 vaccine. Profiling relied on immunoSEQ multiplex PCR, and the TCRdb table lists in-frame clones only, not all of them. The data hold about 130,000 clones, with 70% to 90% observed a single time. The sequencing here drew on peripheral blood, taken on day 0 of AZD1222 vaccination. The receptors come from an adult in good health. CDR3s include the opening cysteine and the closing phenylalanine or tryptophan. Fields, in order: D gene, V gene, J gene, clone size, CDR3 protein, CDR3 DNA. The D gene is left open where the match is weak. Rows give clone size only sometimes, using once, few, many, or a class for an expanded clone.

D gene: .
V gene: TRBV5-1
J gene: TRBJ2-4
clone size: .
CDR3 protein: CASSLVGPGNIQYF
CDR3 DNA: TGCGCCAGCAGCTTGGTTGGGCCGGGAAACATTCAGTACTTC

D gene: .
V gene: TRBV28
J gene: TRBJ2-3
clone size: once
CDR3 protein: CASSFQLSTDTQYF
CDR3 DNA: TGTGCCAGCAGTTTCCAGCTTTCCACAGATACGCAGTATTTT

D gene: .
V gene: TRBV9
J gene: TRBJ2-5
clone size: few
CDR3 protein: CASSVGSGDETQYF
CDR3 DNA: TGTGCCAGCAGCGTAGGGTCAGGGGACGAGACCCAGTACTTC

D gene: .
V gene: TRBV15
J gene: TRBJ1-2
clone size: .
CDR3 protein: CATSRVGLGGYTF
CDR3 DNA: TGTGCCACCAGCAGAGTTGGGCTCGGAGGCTACACCTTC

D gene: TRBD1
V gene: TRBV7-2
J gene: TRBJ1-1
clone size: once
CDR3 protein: CASSRQGLDTEAFF
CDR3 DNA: TGTGCCAGCAGCAGACAGGGCCTCGACACTGAAGCTTTCTTT

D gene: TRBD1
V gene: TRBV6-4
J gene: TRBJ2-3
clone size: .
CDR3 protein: CASGQGTDTQYF
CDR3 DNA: TGTGCCAGTGGACAGGGCACAGATACGCAGTATTTT

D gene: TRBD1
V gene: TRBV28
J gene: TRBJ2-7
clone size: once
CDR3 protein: CASSFRGREGEQYF
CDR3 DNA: TGTGCCAGCAGTTTCAGGGGGCGCGAGGGCGAGCAGTACTTC

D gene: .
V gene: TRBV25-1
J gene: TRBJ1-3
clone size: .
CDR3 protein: CASSPGGNSGNTIYF
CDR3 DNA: TGTGCCAGCAGTCCTGGTGGCAACTCTGGAAACACCATATATTTT

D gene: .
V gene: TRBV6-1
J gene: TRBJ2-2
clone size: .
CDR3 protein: CASSEALSGQNTGELFF
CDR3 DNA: TGTGCCAGCAGTGAAGCGCTATCGGGACAAAACACCGGGGAGCTGTTTTTT

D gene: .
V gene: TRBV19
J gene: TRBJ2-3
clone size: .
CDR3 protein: CASRNLLGNTDTQYF
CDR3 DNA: TGTGCCAGTAGAAATCTGTTGGGGAACACAGATACGCAGTATTTT

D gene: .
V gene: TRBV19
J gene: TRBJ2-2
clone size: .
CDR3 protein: CASSRRTNTGELFF
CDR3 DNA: TGTGCCAGCTCCCGGAGAACGAACACCGGGGAGCTGTTTTTT

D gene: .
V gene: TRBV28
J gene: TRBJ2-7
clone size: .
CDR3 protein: CASSDVPPRSYEQYF
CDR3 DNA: TGTGCCAGCAGTGACGTCCCTCCCCGCTCCTACGAGCAGTACTTC

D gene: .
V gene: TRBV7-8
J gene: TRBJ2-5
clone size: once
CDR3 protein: CASTRGRWGQETQYF
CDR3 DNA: TGTGCCAGCACCCGGGGTAGATGGGGGCAAGAGACCCAGTACTTC

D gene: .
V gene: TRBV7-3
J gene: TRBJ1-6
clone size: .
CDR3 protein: CASSLNSDSPLHF
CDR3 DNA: TGTGCCAGCAGCTTAAATTCGGATTCACCCCTCCACTTT

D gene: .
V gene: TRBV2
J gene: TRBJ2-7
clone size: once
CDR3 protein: CASSEEGVDSTVTYEQYF
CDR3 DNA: TGTGCCAGCAGTGAAGAGGGAGTCGACTCGACTGTTACCTACGAGCAGTACTTC

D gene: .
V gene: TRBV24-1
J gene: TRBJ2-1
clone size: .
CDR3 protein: CATSDSVYNEQFF
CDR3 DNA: TGTGCCACCAGTGATTCCGTTTACAATGAGCAGTTCTTC

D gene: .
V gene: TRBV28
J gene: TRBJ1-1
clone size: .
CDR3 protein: CASSSTGITEAFF
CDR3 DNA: TGTGCCAGCAGCTCAACAGGGATCACTGAAGCTTTCTTT

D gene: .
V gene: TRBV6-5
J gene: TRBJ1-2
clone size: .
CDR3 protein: CASTTGTNYGYTF
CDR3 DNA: TGTGCCAGCACCACAGGGACTAACTATGGCTACACCTTC

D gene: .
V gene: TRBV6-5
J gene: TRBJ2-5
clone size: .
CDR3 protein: CASRGSWGPETQYF
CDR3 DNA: TGTGCCAGCCGGGGAAGCTGGGGGCCAGAGACCCAGTACTTC

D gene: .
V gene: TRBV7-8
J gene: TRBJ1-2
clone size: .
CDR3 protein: CASSFFRQATNYGYTF
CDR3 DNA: TGTGCCAGCAGCTTTTTCCGACAGGCTACTAACTATGGCTACACCTTC

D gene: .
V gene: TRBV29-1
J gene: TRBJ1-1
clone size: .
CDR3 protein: CSARSTEAFF
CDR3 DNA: TGCAGCGCCCGGTCCACTGAAGCTTTCTTT

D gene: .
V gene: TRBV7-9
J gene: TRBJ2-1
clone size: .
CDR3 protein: CASSSTDQGIRIGNEQFF
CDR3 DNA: TGTGCCAGCAGCTCGACGGACCAGGGTATTCGCATTGGGAATGAGCAGTTCTTC

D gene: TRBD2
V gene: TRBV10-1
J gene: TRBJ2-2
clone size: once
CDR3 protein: CASSEGTSYGELFF
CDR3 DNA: TGCGCCAGCAGCGAGGGGACTAGCTACGGGGAGCTGTTTTTT

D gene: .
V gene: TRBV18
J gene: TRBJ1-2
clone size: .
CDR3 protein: CASSPLPGQPNNYGYTF
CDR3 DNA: TGTGCCAGCTCACCACTCCCAGGACAGCCTAACAACTATGGCTACACCTTC

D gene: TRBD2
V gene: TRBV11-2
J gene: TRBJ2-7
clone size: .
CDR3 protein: CASSLTWQREGSSYEQYF
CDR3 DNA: TGTGCCAGCAGCCTAACCTGGCAGCGGGAGGGAAGCTCCTACGAGCAGTACTTC

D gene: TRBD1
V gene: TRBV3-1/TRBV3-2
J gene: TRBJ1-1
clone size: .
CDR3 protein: CASSQSHDRGKAFF
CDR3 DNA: TGTGCCAGCAGCCAGAGCCATGACAGGGGAAAAGCTTTCTTT

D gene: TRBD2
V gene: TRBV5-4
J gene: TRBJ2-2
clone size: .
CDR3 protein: CASSLVAGAAGELFF
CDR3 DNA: TGTGCCAGCAGCTTGGTAGCGGGAGCGGCCGGGGAGCTGTTTTTT

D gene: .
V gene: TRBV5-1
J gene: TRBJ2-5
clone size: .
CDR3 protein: CASSLSGMETQYF
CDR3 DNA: TGCGCCAGCAGCTTGTCCGGGATGGAGACCCAGTACTTC

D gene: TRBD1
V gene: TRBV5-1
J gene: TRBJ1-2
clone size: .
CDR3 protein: CASSSDRGGNYGYTF
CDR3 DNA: TGCGCCAGCAGCTCTGACAGGGGGGGTAACTATGGCTACACCTTC

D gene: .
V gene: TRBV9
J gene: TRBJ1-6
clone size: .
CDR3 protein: CASSPRVRGSHSGFSSPLHF
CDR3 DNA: TGTGCCAGCAGCCCTCGCGTCAGGGGTTCCCACTCCGGATTTAGTTCACCCCTCCACTTT

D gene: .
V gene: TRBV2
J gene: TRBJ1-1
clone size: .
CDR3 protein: CASSELSPENEAFF
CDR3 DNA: TGTGCCAGCAGTGAATTAAGTCCGGAGAATGAAGCTTTCTTT

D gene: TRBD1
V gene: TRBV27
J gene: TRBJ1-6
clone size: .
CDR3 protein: CASTPYSGTGLNSPLHF
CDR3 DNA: TGTGCCAGCACCCCTTACTCCGGGACAGGGCTAAATTCACCCCTCCACTTT

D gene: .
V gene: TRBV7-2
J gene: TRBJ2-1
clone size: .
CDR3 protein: CASSLGRGSYNEQFF
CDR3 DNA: TGTGCCAGCAGCTTGGGCAGGGGCTCCTACAATGAGCAGTTCTTC

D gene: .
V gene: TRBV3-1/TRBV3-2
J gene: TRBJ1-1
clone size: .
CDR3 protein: CASSQRGKTPLFSEAFF
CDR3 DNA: TGTGCCAGCAGCCAAAGAGGGAAGACTCCACTTTTCTCTGAAGCTTTCTTT

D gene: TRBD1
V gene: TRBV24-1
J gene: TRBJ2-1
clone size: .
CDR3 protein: CATSAAGQGAYNEQFF
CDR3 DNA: TGTGCCACCAGTGCCGCGGGACAGGGGGCTTACAATGAGCAGTTCTTC

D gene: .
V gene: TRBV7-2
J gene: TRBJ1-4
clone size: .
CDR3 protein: CASSKVSIEKLFF
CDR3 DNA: TGTGCCAGCAGTAAGGTCTCCATAGAAAAACTGTTTTTT

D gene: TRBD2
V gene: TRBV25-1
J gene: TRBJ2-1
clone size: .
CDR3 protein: CASSESGRAVNEQFF
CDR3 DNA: TGTGCCAGCAGTGAAAGCGGGAGGGCCGTAAATGAGCAGTTCTTC

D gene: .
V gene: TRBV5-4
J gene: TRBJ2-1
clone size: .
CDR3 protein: CASSFNRASSYNEQFF
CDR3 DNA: TGTGCCAGCAGTTTTAACCGGGCGAGCTCCTACAATGAGCAGTTCTTC

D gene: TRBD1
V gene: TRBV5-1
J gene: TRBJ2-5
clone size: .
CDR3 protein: CASSLAGQEETQYF
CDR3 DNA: TGCGCCAGCAGCTTGGCGGGACAGGAAGAGACCCAGTACTTC

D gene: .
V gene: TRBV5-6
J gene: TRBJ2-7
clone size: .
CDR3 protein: CASSLEPRYEQYF
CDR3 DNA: TGTGCCAGCAGCTTGGAACCTCGCTACGAGCAGTACTTC

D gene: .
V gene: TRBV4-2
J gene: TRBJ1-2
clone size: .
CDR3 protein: CASSQEGSLYGYTF
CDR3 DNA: TGTGCCAGCAGCCAAGAAGGCAGCCTCTATGGCTACACCTTC

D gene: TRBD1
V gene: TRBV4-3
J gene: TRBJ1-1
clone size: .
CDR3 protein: CASSQTGGRYTEAFF
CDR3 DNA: TGCGCCAGCAGCCAGACAGGGGGCCGGTACACTGAAGCTTTCTTT

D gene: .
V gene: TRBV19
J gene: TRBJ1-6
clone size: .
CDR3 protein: CASTLRAERSPLHF
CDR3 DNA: TGTGCCAGTACCCTCCGGGCCGAGCGGTCACCCCTCCACTTT

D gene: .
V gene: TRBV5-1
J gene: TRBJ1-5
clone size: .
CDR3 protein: CASSLDYGNQPQHF
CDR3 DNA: TGCGCCAGCAGCCTCGACTATGGCAATCAGCCCCAGCATTTT

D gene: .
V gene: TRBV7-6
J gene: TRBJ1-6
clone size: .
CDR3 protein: CASSSRVFGESPLHF
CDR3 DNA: TGTGCCAGCAGCTCCCGGGTCTTTGGCGAGTCACCCCTCCACTTT

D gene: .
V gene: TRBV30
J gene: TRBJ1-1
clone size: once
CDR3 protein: CAWSDIDEAFF
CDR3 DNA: TGTGCCTGGAGCGACATCGATGAAGCTTTCTTT

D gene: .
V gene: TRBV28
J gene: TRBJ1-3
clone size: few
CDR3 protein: CASTTDGAGGNTIYF
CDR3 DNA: TGTGCCAGCACCACGGACGGGGCAGGTGGAAACACCATATATTTT

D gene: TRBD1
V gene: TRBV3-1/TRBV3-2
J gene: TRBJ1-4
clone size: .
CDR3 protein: CASSQFTGGSIEKLFF
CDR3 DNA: TGTGCCAGCAGCCAGTTCACAGGGGGATCGATTGAAAAACTGTTTTTT